The sequence of this TCR beta chain was determined in a study of blood T cell repertoires in COVID-19. Across the study: Acute-phase and convalescent COVID-19 samples originated in the United States, Italy and Spain. PBMCs, B-cell-depleted T cells, or T cells were the source of the cDNA or gDNA that made up the material.

TCRdb's copy holds only in-frame clones and misses some; the assay was immunoSEQ multiplex PCR. The sample yields fewer than 250,000 clones, roughly four fifths seen once. The germline V gene has CDR1 SGHAT and CDR2 FQNNGV. The germline V and J ends were trimmed by 1 base and 5 bases, with 9 bases remaining between them. This CDR3 is 14 amino acids long. This clonotype was sampled from a woman in her seventies with acute or convalescent COVID-19. The V gene is TRBV11-2, the J gene TRBJ1-5; a possible D gene is TRBD1 (5 bases). The sequenced material came from peripheral blood. The CDR3 region is CASSLALGDQPQHF. The CDR3 nucleotides are TGTGCCAGCAGCTTAGCTTTAGGGGATCAGCCCCAGCATTTT. The whole variable domain, filled in from reference TRBV11-2 and TRBJ1-5, reads EAGVAQSPRYKIIEKRQSVAFWCNPISGHATLYWYQQILGQGPKLLIQFQNNGVVDDSQLPKDRFSAERLKGVDSTLKIQPAKLEDSAVYLCASSLALGDQPQHFGDGTRLSIL.